The following is a TCR beta chain sequence with its context. The data derive from a study of blood T cell repertoires in COVID-19. For the study at large: Specimens from acute and convalescent COVID-19 originated in the United States, Italy and Spain.

Germline loops: CDR1 MRHNA, CDR2 SNTAGT. This CDR3 is built from 14 residues. V lost 6 bases, J lost 0 bases, and 8 bases lay in between. Per the original data handling: From reference gene primer amplification, estimates of nucleated cell counts were derived. Generated by immunoSEQ multiplex PCR, the TCRdb table keeps only in-frame clones and is missing some. The V and J calls and clone size were taken over from that table, and D and trimming were inferred from the DNA. This table holds approximately 290,000 clones, 70% to 90% found once. The chain is built from TRBV6-4 and TRBJ2-2, with D tentatively TRBD2 (5 bases). Source material: peripheral blood. The TCR comes from a human donor with COVID-19, enrolled during active disease. The donor label of this sample is uncertain. CDR3 sequence reads: CASRADSNTGELFF. The CDR3 DNA follows: TGTGCCAGCAGAGCGGATTCGAACACCGGGGAGCTGTTTTTT.